The rows below give T cell receptor beta chains drawn from one sample of a study of blood T cell repertoires in COVID-19. Only in-frame clones appear in the TCRdb table, and some are missing; sequencing was by immunoSEQ multiplex PCR. The table shows roughly 200,000 clones, with 85% occurring only once. Sequencing used PBMCs or T cells enriched from blood (not recorded which). All receptors come from a man aged 40-49 years who had recovered from COVID-19. CDR3s include the opening cysteine and the closing phenylalanine or tryptophan. D genes are given only for firm matches. Clone size is given for some rows only: seen once, a few or many times, or a class if the clone is expanded.

V	length	J	size	D	DNA	CDR3
TRBV4-1	18	TRBJ2-1	-	TRBD2	TGCGCCAGCAGCCAAGTGGGCAGGGGACTAGCGGAGGGGCGTCCGCAGTTCTTC	CASSQVGRGLAEGRPQFF
TRBV15	14	TRBJ2-7	-	TRBD1	TGTGCCACCAGCGACGACAGGGGATCCTACGAGCAGTACTTC	CATSDDRGSYEQYF
TRBV5-1	12	TRBJ1-2	-	-	TGCGCCAGCAGCTTGGACTTCTATGGCTACACCTTC	CASSLDFYGYTF
TRBV9	13	TRBJ1-1	-	-	TGTGCCAGCAAGGGACATCTGAACACTGAAGCTTTCTTT	CASKGHLNTEAFF
TRBV5-1	13	TRBJ2-1	-	-	TGCGCCAGCAGCTTGGACAGCTACAATGAGCAGTTCTTC	CASSLDSYNEQFF
TRBV18	15	TRBJ1-1	-	TRBD1	TGTGCCAGCTCACCTGGGACAGAGAGGAACACTGAAGCTTTCTTT	CASSPGTERNTEAFF
TRBV7-9	15	TRBJ2-3	-	TRBD2	TGTGCCAGCAGCGAACTAGCGGATGGGCGAGATACGCAGTATTTT	CASSELADGRDTQYF
TRBV12-3/TRBV12-4	13	TRBJ2-7	-	TRBD1	TGTGCCAGCAGTTCCTCAGGGGGCGACGAGCAGTACTTC	CASSSSGGDEQYF
TRBV12-3/TRBV12-4	13	TRBJ1-2	-	TRBD1	TGTGCCACGACAGGGGGCGGATTCTATGGCTACACCTTC	CATTGGGFYGYTF
TRBV7-9	16	TRBJ1-1	-	TRBD1	TGTGCCAGCAGCAAGACGGACAGGGGACTCAGCACTGAAGCTTTCTTT	CASSKTDRGLSTEAFF
TRBV12-3/TRBV12-4	12	TRBJ1-1	-	-	TGTGCCAGCATTTCGGGGTACACTGAAGCTTTCTTT	CASISGYTEAFF
TRBV27	15	TRBJ2-2	-	-	TGTGCCAGCAGTTCCTGGCCACCGAACACCGGGGAGCTGTTTTTT	CASSSWPPNTGELFF
TRBV6-6	14	TRBJ1-1	-	-	TGTGCCAGCAGTTACTCGGAGGCGAACACTGAAGCTTTCTTT	CASSYSEANTEAFF
TRBV7-9	12	TRBJ2-7	-	TRBD1	TGTGCCAGCAGCCCGACAGGGGGCGAGCAGTACTTC	CASSPTGGEQYF
TRBV2	14	TRBJ1-2	-	TRBD1	TGTGCCAGCAGAGCGACAGGGGACGACTATGGCTACACCTTC	CASRATGDDYGYTF
TRBV14	13	TRBJ1-2	-	TRBD1	TGTGCCAGCAGGTTCGGGACAGGCCATGGCTACACCTTC	CASRFGTGHGYTF
TRBV4-1	14	TRBJ1-1	-	TRBD1	TGCGCCAGCAGCCAAGAAGGGACAGGGCGTGAAGCTTTCTTT	CASSQEGTGREAFF
TRBV7-2	13	TRBJ2-7	-	-	TGTGCCAGCAGCTTAGCAGAGGTTAGCGAGCAGTACTTC	CASSLAEVSEQYF
TRBV2	16	TRBJ1-1	-	TRBD1	TGTGCCAGCAGAGAAAAGGGACAGGGGGCGAACACTGAAGCTTTCTTT	CASREKGQGANTEAFF
TRBV3-1/TRBV3-2	16	TRBJ1-2	few	TRBD1	TGTGCCAGCAGCCGCGGACAGGGTTCTAACGACTATGGCTACACCTTC	CASSRGQGSNDYGYTF
TRBV7-2	14	TRBJ1-1	once	-	TGTGCCAGCAGGAACAGGGTACAGAACACTGAAGCTTTCTTT	CASRNRVQNTEAFF
TRBV11-2	15	TRBJ2-2	-	-	TGTGCCAGCAGCTCTACTAGCACGAACACCGGGGAGCTGTTTTTT	CASSSTSTNTGELFF
TRBV28	14	TRBJ2-7	-	TRBD1	TGTGCCAGCAGTTTTTCAACAGGGGGCCACGAGCAGTACTTC	CASSFSTGGHEQYF
TRBV7-2	14	TRBJ2-7	-	-	TGTGCCAGCAGCACGGGACAAAAATCCTACGAGCAGTACTTC	CASSTGQKSYEQYF
TRBV6-1	13	TRBJ2-7	-	-	TGTGCCAGCAGTGAAGTCGTCTCCTACGAGCAGTACTTC	CASSEVVSYEQYF
TRBV29-1	11	TRBJ1-1	-	TRBD1	TGCAGTGCTACAGGGGGGACTGAAGCTTTCTTT	CSATGGTEAFF
TRBV13	17	TRBJ2-7	-	TRBD1	TGTGCCAGCAGCCCCACCTCCTACAGGGGACAGCTCTACGAGCAGTACTTC	CASSPTSYRGQLYEQYF
TRBV6-5	13	TRBJ1-2	-	-	TGTGCCAGCAAAGGGGGGGCTAACTATGGCTACACCTTC	CASKGGANYGYTF